These 20 T cell receptor beta chains came from one sample sequenced in a study of T cell repertoires in cytomegalovirus infection. For these TCRs, the target antigens are not known. TCRdb itself ran the reads through MiXCR, one entry per CDR3 protein. The repertoire holds 650,000 to 900,000 distinct CDR3 sequences, with roughly 29% as singletons. The input for sequencing was cultured CD8+ T cells from PBMCs, taken from culture after CMV antigen stimulation. The receptor source for this set is a human donor in good health (CMV status not recorded). Some clones in this sample may be carry-over from other donors' samples.

This chain uses TRBV27 with TRBJ2-7; perhaps TRBD1 as D (5 bases). CDR3 length: 14 amino acids. V was clipped by 7 bases and J by 6 bases, with 19 bases between them. Germline CDR1 reads MNHEY; CDR2 reads SMNVEV (reference sequence). The CDR3 DNA follows: TGTGCCAGCACCATCGGCAGGGTGAACGGCGAGCAGTACGTC. Its translation: CASTIGRVNGEQYV.

The V and J genes are TRBV28 and TRBJ1-5; D might be TRBD1 (6 bases). V was shortened by 0 bases and J by 0 bases, with 9 bases between the two germline ends. Germline V gene data show CDR1 as MDHEN and CDR2 as SYDVKM. This CDR3 has 16 residues. The CDR3 DNA reads TGTGCCAGCAGTTTATGGAGGACAGCTAGCAATCAGCCCCAGCATTTT. Protein product: CASSLWRTASNQPQHF.

This clonotype was seen repeatedly, ten times or more. The V call is TRBV12-5, the J call TRBJ1-5, with 7 bases aligning to TRBD1. Germline V CDR1 and CDR2: LGHNT, FRNRAP. This CDR3 has 15 residues. Losses at the gene ends were 7 bases for V and 4 bases for J; bases not matched to a gene: 10. The CDR3 DNA follows: TGTGCTAGTGCCCCCTGGACAGGCCCTAATCAGCCCCAGCATTTT. It yields the protein CASAPWTGPNQPQHF.

In this sample, this clonotype turned up a few times. This chain connects TRBV28 to TRBJ1-6; no firm D call. The CDR3 contains 15 residues. Trimming shortened V by 7 bases and J by 6 bases, and 16 bases separated the two germline ends. Germline V gene data show CDR1 as MDHEN and CDR2 as SYDVKM. DNA for the CDR3: TGTGCCAGCATTCAACCTGGACTGAGTAATTCACCCCTCCACTTT. Amino acids: CASIQPGLSNSPLHF. The whole variable domain, filled in from reference TRBV28 and TRBJ1-6, reads DVKVTQSSRYLVKRTGEKVFLECVQDMDHENMFWYRQDPGLGLRLIYFSYDVKMKEKGDIPEGYSVSREKKERFSLILESASTNQTSMYLCASIQPGLSNSPLHFGNGTRLTVT.

In this sample, this clonotype turned up once. The chain uses TRBV27 and TRBJ2-7; D not resolved. Germline CDR1 and CDR2: MNHEY and SMNVEV (reference sequence). With 7 bases removed from V and 2 bases from J, the gap between germline ends came to 15 bases. CDR3 length: 14 amino acids. The CDR3 loop is CASIPGRSPYEQYF. CDR3 nucleotide sequence: TGTGCCAGCATCCCGGGCAGGAGTCCCTACGAGCAGTACTTC.

This clonotype showed up many times. The V and J genes are TRBV20-1 and TRBJ2-7; D might be TRBD1 (6 bases). With 0 bases removed from V and 5 bases from J, the gap between germline ends came to 11 bases. The CDR3 is 13 residues long. Germline values: CDR1 DFQATT, CDR2 SNEGSKA (reference sequence). The CDR3, as DNA: TGCAGTGCTAGAGACAGGGGCGGACACGAGCAGTACTTC. This sequence encodes CSARDRGGHEQYF.

This chain links TRBV18 with TRBJ2-3; no clear D. Germline CDR1 KGHSH, CDR2 LQKENI. This CDR3 region has 16 residues. V lost 1 base and J lost 4, with 15 bases in between. The CDR3 DNA sequence: TGTGCCAGCTCACCACTGGTCAAGGGTGCGGCAGATACGCAGTATTTT. Protein sequence: CASSPLVKGAADTQYF.

The chain is built from TRBV12-3 or TRBV12-4 and TRBJ1-5; no definite D call. V lost 7 bases and J lost 0, with 10 bases in between. The CDR3 runs to 14 residues. The CDR3 is CASTKGYSNQPQHF. Here the CDR3 DNA reads TGTGCCAGCACAAAAGGGTATAGCAATCAGCCCCAGCATTTT.

V is TRBV6-8 and J is TRBJ1-1; 7 bases are a match to TRBD1. The germline CDR1 and CDR2 sequences are MNHGY and SAAAGT. There are 14 residues in the CDR3. This CDR3 is CSTFIRGGKTEAFF. The CDR3 region has the DNA TGTTCAACGTTTATCAGGGGGGGGAAAACTGAAGCTTTCTTT.

The genes are TRBV10-3 and TRBJ2-3; 12 nucleotides align to TRBD2. This CDR3 region has 14 residues. Germline values: CDR1 ENHRY, CDR2 SYGVKD. Germline trimming cut 7 bases from V and 3 bases from J; bases unmatched to any gene: 2. CDR3: CAINLAGGTDTQYF. CDR3 bases: TGTGCCATCAACCTAGCGGGGGGGACAGATACGCAGTATTTT.

This chain links TRBV7-9 with TRBJ2-1; 10 positions match TRBD1. The CDR3 is 13 residues long. CDR1 is SEHNR and CDR2 is FQNEAQ in the germline V gene (reference sequence). With V trimmed by 5 bases and J by 9 bases, 4 bases remained unmatched. In DNA, the CDR3 is TGTGCCAGCAGCATGACAGGGGGCGTTGAGCAGTTCTTC. Protein product: CASSMTGGVEQFF.

This clonotype came up many times. The DNA of the CDR3 is TGTGCCAGCAGCTTAGTTTGGCTAGCGGGGGGCAATGAGCAGTTCTTC. As protein: CASSLVWLAGGNEQFF. The chain carries TRBV7-8 and TRBJ2-1; 11 nucleotides match TRBD2. Germline values: CDR1 SGHVS, CDR2 FQNEAQ. The V gene end was trimmed by 1 base and the J gene end by 6 bases; junction bases not matched to a gene: 5. CDR3 length: 16 residues.

Only a few counts were recorded for this clonotype. The chain is built from TRBV6-1 and TRBJ2-1, with a weak D call TRBD1 (9 bases). Germline CDR1 reads MNHNS; CDR2 reads SASEGT. The CDR3 is made up of 16 amino acids. Trimming took off 7 bases at V and 9 bases at J, with 25 bases between the two ends. CDR3 region: CASNIEDRGAGGEQFF. The DNA for the CDR3 is TGTGCCAGCAATATCGAGGACAGGGGCGCGGGGGGTGAGCAGTTCTTC.

The V call is TRBV6-2 or TRBV6-3, the J call TRBJ1-1; 8 bases are shared with TRBD1. Germline V gene data show CDR1 as MNHEY and CDR2 as SVGEGT. The CDR3 consists of 14 residues. Trimming removed 5 bases from V and 4 bases from J; junction bases left unmatched: 6. The CDR3 loop reads CASSPRGRVTEAFF. DNA for the CDR3: TGTGCCAGCAGTCCCAGGGGGCGAGTCACTGAAGCTTTCTTT.

A few counts support this clonotype. The chain carries TRBV6-4 and TRBJ2-3, with TRBD2 matching 8 bases. The V gene end was trimmed by 4 bases and the J gene end by 3 bases; junction bases not matched to a gene: 9. CDR3 length: 16 amino acids. Germline V gives CDR1 MRHNA, CDR2 SNTAGT. The CDR3 coding sequence is TGTGCCAGCAGTGCCTCATCGGGGGGGCAGACAGATACGCAGTATTTT. Its protein is CASSASSGGQTDTQYF.

The V call is TRBV7-2, the J call TRBJ2-3; tentatively, D is TRBD1 (6 bases). This CDR3 contains 16 residues. Trimming removed 1 base from V and 4 bases from J, with 15 bases in between. CDR1 and CDR2 (germline): SGHTA, FQGNSA. CDR3 residues: CASSLGGRAPSDTQYF. CDR3 DNA: TGTGCCAGCAGCTTAGGGGGGCGGGCTCCTTCAGATACGCAGTATTTT. Combining the CDR3 with reference TRBV7-2 and TRBJ2-3 gives the whole variable domain GAGVSQSPSNKVTEKGKDVELRCDPISGHTALYWYRQSLGQGLEFLIYFQGNSAPDKSGLPSDRFSAERTGGSVSTLTIQRTQQEDSAVYLCASSLGGRAPSDTQYFGPGTRLTVL.

The chain carries TRBV27 and TRBJ2-5; 10 nucleotides align to TRBD2. In germline, CDR1 is MNHEY, CDR2 SMNVEV (reference sequence). V gave up 6 bases and J gave up 2 bases; unmatched junction bases: 9. The CDR3 contains 16 residues. CDR3 in amino acids: CASRQLRSGGQETQYF. The CDR3 DNA reads as TGTGCCAGCAGGCAACTACGTAGCGGGGGGCAAGAGACCCAGTACTTC.

The chain links TRBV13 to TRBJ2-1; perhaps TRBD1 as D (6 bases). Trimming left V 4 bases short and J 8 bases short, with 21 bases between. Germline loops: CDR1 PRHDT, CDR2 FYEKMQ (reference sequence). This CDR3 region has 16 residues. The CDR3 loop reads CASSSIGGLIGDEQFF. The DNA for the CDR3 is TGTGCCAGCAGCTCCATTGGGGGCCTCATCGGCGATGAGCAGTTCTTC.

A few counts support this clonotype. The CDR3 coding sequence is TGCAGCGTTGAAAAAAACAGCCCCTACGAGCAGTACTTC. Residues: CSVEKNSPYEQYF. The chain carries TRBV29-1 and TRBJ2-7, with D unresolved. Germline V gene sequence: CDR1 SQVTM, CDR2 ANQGSEA. V lost 2 bases and J lost 2, with 10 bases in between. The CDR3 spans 13 residues.

The chain couples TRBV7-8 to TRBJ2-3, with 12 nucleotides matching TRBD2. V lost 1 base and J lost 5; bases outside the gene matches: 13. This CDR3 is 19 amino acids long. From germline, CDR1 is SGHVS and CDR2 FQNEAQ. The CDR3 DNA is TGTGCCAGCAGCTTAGAGGGGCCACTAGCGGGGGGCGAGGGAGATACGCAGTATTTT. Encoded protein: CASSLEGPLAGGEGDTQYF. Combining the CDR3 with reference TRBV7-8 and TRBJ2-3 gives the whole variable domain GAGVSQSPRYKVAKRGQDVALRCDPISGHVSLFWYQQALGQGPEFLTYFQNEAQLDKSGLPSDRFFAERPEGSVSTLKIQRTQQEDSAVYLCASSLEGPLAGGEGDTQYFGPGTRLTVL.